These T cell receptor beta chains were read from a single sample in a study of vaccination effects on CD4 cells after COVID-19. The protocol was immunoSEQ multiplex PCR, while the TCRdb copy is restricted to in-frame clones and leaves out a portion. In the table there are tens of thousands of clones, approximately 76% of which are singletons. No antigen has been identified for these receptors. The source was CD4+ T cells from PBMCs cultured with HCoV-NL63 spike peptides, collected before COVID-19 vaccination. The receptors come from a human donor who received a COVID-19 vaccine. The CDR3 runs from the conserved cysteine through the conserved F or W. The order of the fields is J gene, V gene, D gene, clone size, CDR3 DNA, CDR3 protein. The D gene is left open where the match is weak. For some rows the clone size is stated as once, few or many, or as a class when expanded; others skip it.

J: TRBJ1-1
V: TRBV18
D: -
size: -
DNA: TGTGCCAGCTCACCCGGTCGGGGGATGAACACTGAAGCTTTCTTT
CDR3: CASSPGRGMNTEAFF

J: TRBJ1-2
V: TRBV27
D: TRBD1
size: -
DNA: TGTGCCAGCAGTGCTCTTGGGACAGGGAGGGCTGGCTACACCTTC
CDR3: CASSALGTGRAGYTF

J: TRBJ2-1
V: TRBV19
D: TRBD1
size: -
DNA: TGTGCCAGTAGGCGGGACAGGGGGCTCAATGAGCAGTTCTTC
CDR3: CASRRDRGLNEQFF

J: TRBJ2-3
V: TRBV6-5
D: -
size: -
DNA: TGTGCCAGCAGTTTCGAGGGGGGGGGAACAGATACGCAGTATTTT
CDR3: CASSFEGGGTDTQYF

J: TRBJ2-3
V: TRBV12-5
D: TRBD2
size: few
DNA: TGTGCTAGTGGTCCCGGGACTAGCGGGGGGACTGATACGCAGTATTTT
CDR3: CASGPGTSGGTDTQYF

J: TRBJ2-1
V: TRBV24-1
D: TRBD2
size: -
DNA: TGTGCCACCAGTGATGCCGGGACTAGCGGGCACAAACGGTTCTTC
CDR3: CATSDAGTSGHKRFF

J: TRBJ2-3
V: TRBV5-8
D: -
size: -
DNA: TGTGCCAGCAGCTTGGTCAGGGCCGGGCGCGGCACAGATACGCAGTATTTT
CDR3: CASSLVRAGRGTDTQYF

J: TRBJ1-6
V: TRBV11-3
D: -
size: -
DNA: TGTGCCAGCAGCTTGGGTGGGGGTTCACCCCTCCACTTT
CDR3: CASSLGGGSPLHF

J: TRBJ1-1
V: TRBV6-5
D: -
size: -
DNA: TGTGCCAGCAACCAGGGGCGGGAAGCTTTCTTT
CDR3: CASNQGREAFF

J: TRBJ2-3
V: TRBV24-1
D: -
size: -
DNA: TGTGCCACCAGTGATCAAGGGGCGAAAGATACGCAGTATTTT
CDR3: CATSDQGAKDTQYF

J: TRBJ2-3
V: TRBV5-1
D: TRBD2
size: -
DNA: TGCGCCAGCAGCTGGGGCGCTAGCGGGAGAGCAGATACGCAGTATTTT
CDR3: CASSWGASGRADTQYF

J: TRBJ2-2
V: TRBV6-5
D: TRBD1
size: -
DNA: TGTGCCAGCAGTTACGAAGGGGGCAGGGAGCTGTTTTTT
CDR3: CASSYEGGRELFF

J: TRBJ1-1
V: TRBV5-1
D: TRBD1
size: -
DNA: TGCGCCAGCAGCCGGGGGACAGGGGGAAATCGGAACACTGAAGCTTTCTTT
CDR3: CASSRGTGGNRNTEAFF

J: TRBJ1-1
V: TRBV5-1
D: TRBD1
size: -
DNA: TGCGCCAGCAGCATGGGACAGGTAAGGGCTGAAGCTTTCTTT
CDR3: CASSMGQVRAEAFF

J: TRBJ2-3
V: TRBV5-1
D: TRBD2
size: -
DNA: TGCGCCAGCAGCCGGACTAGCGGGGGGGGATACACTAGCACAGATACGCAGTATTTT
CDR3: CASSRTSGGGYTSTDTQYF

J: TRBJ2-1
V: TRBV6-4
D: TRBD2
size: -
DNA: TGTGCCAGCAGTGACTCGTCTAGCGGGGGGGCGCATGAGCAGTTCTTC
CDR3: CASSDSSSGGAHEQFF

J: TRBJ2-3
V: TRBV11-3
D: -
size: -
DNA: TGTGCCAGCAGCACAGACACAGATACGCAGTATTTT
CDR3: CASSTDTDTQYF

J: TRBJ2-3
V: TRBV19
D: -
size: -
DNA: TGTGCCAGTAGTATAGGGAGAAGCACAGATACGCAGTATTTT
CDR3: CASSIGRSTDTQYF

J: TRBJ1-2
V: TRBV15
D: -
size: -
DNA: TGTGCCACCAGCAGAGATCGTGGTGCCGGATGGGGTGGCTACACCTTC
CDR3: CATSRDRGAGWGGYTF

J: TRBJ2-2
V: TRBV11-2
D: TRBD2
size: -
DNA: TGTGCCAGCAGTCCCCCGGGACTAGCGGGGGGCCGGGCCGGGGAGCTGTTTTTT
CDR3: CASSPPGLAGGRAGELFF

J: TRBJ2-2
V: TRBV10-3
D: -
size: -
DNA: TGTGCCATCAGTGATGAGGATGGAGGGGGCCCCGGGGAGCTGTTTTTT
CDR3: CAISDEDGGGPGELFF

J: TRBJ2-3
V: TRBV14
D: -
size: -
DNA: TGTGCCAGCAGTCCAGTGAGGTTTCCTAGCACAGATACGCAGTATTTT
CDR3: CASSPVRFPSTDTQYF

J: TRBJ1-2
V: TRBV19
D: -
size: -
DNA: TGTGCCAGTACTCCGACAGATGGGGGCTATGGCTACACCTTC
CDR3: CASTPTDGGYGYTF

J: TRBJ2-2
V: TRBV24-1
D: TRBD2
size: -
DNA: TGTGCCACCAGTGGGGGGGGGAACACCGGGGAGCTGTTTTTT
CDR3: CATSGGGNTGELFF

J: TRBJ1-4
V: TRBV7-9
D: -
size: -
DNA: TGTGCCCGGGACGTAGCGAGAGGAGAAAAACTGTTTTTT
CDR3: CARDVARGEKLFF

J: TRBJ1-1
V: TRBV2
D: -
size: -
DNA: TGTGCCAGCAAAGGATTCATGAACACTGAAGCTTTCTTT
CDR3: CASKGFMNTEAFF

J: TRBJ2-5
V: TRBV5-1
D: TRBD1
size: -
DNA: TGCGCCAGCAGCCCCACCCGGACAGGGGCGACACAAGAGACCCAGTACTTC
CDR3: CASSPTRTGATQETQYF

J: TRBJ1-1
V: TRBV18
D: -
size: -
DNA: TGTGCCAGCTCACCCTACAGTACCCCGAACACTGAAGCTTTCTTT
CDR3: CASSPYSTPNTEAFF

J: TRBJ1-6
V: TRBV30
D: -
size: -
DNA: TGTGCCTGGAGTAGGAGGGGGGCCCCTAATTCACCCCTCCACTTT
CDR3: CAWSRRGAPNSPLHF

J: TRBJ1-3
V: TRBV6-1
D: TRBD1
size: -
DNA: TGTGCCAGCAGTGCCCTCGGACAGGGGTCGCCTGGAAACACCATATATTTT
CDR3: CASSALGQGSPGNTIYF

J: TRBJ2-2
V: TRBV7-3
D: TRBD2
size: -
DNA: TGTGCCAGCAGCTTAGCGGGGAGGGACACCGGGGAGCTGTTTTTT
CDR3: CASSLAGRDTGELFF

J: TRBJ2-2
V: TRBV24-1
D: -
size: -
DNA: TGTGCCACCACCTCCGGGACAACTCCTACCGGGGAGCTGTTTTTT
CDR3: CATTSGTTPTGELFF

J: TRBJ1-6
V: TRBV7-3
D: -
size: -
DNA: TGTGCCAGCAGCTTAAGTGGTGGGGGGATAAATTCACCCCTCCACTTT
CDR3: CASSLSGGGINSPLHF

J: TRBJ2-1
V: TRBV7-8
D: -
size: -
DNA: TGTGCCAGCAGCTTAGCCCCGCGGGGGCCCCTTTTGAACAATGAGCAGTTCTTC
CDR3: CASSLAPRGPLLNNEQFF

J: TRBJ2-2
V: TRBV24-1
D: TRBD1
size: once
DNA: TGTGCCACCAGTGACCTGGGACAGGGTTTCACCGGGGAGCTGTTTTTT
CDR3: CATSDLGQGFTGELFF

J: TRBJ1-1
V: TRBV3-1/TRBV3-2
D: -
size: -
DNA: TGTGCCAGCAGGCTTACAGGCATGAACACTGAAGCTTTCTTT
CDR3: CASRLTGMNTEAFF

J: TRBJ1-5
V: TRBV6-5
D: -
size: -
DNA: TGTGCCAGCAGTCGGACAGTCCGTAATCAGCCCCAGCATTTT
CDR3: CASSRTVRNQPQHF

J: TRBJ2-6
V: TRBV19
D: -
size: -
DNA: TGTGCCAGTATCGAGGGAGGAGCTGGGGCCAACGTCCTGACTTTC
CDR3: CASIEGGAGANVLTF

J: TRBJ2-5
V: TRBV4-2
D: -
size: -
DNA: TGTGCCAGCAGCCAAGATGGGGGGGAGACCCAGTACTTC
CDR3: CASSQDGGETQYF

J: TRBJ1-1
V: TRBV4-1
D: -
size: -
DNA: TGCGCCAGCAGCCAGAGTATAATGGGTTTGGTGAACACTGAAGCTTTCTTT
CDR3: CASSQSIMGLVNTEAFF

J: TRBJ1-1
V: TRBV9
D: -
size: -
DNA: TGTGCCAGCAGCGTACAGGGGCAGAACACTGAAGCTTTCTTT
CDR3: CASSVQGQNTEAFF

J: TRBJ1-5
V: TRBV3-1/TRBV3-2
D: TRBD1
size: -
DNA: TGTGCCAGCAGCCAAAACAGGGGTGATCAGCCCCAGCATTTT
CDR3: CASSQNRGDQPQHF

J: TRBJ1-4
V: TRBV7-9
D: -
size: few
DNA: TGTGCCAGCAGCTTAGGCGCCCAACTGGGTGAAAAACTGTTTTTT
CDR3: CASSLGAQLGEKLFF

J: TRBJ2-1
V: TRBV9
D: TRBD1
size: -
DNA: TGTGCCAGCAGCGTAGGAAGGGGGCCCCGCTACAATGAGCAGTTCTTC
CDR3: CASSVGRGPRYNEQFF

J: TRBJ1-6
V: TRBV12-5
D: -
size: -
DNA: TGTGCTAGTGGTCCTCAGGGGAATTCACCCCTCCACTTT
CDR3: CASGPQGNSPLHF

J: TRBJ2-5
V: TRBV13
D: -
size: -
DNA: TGTGCCAGCAGCCCGGACATGTGGGAGACCCAGTACTTC
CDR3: CASSPDMWETQYF

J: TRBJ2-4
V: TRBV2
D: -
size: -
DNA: TGTGCCAGCAGTGCGGGGACGGTAAACATTCAGTACTTC
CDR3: CASSAGTVNIQYF

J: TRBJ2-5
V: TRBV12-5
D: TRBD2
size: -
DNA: TGTGCTAGTGCCTTCCTTGGGAGCGGGGCCCTGGGGGAGACCCAGTACTTC
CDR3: CASAFLGSGALGETQYF

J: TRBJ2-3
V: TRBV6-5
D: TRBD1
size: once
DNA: TGTGCCAGCAGCGGACAGGGAGAGGAAGATACGCAGTATTTT
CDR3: CASSGQGEEDTQYF

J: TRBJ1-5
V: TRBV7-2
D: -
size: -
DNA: TGTGCCAGCAGCTTAGTGGTGCTTCAGCCCCAGCATTTT
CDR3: CASSLVVLQPQHF

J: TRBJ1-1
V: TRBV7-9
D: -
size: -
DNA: TGTGCCAGCAGCTTAGAAAGTCGGAACACTGAAGCTTTCTTT
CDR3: CASSLESRNTEAFF

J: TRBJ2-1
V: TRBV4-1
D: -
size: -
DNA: TGCGCCAGCAGCCAAGAGGGCGGGGGCCGGAATGAGCAGTTCTTC
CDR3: CASSQEGGGRNEQFF

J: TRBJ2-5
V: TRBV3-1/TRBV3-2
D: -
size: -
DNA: TGTGCCAGCAGCCACAGTTCTGCTGGTCAGACCCAGTACTTC
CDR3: CASSHSSAGQTQYF